The 11 T cell receptor beta chains in this list originate from one sample, sequenced in a study of blood T cell repertoires in COVID-19. TCRdb keeps only in-frame clones here, not all; method: immunoSEQ multiplex PCR. This sample has just over 150,000 clones, with 92% found just once. The sample taken for sequencing was peripheral blood. The receptors shown here come from a man aged 25-45 years with COVID-19, enrolled during active disease.

This chain uses TRBV5-5 with TRBJ1-2; TRBD1 matches at 7 bases. The J segment lost 8 bases and the V segment lost 3 bases, leaving 13 bases of the junction unmatched. Germline V lookup: CDR1 SGHKS, CDR2 YYEKEE (reference sequence). The CDR3 is made up of 15 amino acids. The CDR3: CASSSGTVSGNGYTF. CDR3 in DNA: TGTGCCAGCAGCTCAGGGACAGTTTCGGGTAACGGCTACACCTTC. The complete variable domain, with remaining parts taken from reference TRBV5-5 and TRBJ1-2, reads DAGVTQSPTHLIKTRGQQVTLRCSPISGHKSVSWYQQVLGQGPQFIFQYYEKEERGRGNFPDRFSARQFPNYSSELNVNALLLGDSALYLCASSSGTVSGNGYTFGSGTRLTVV.

The V and J genes are TRBV27 and TRBJ2-7, with D tentatively TRBD2 (7 bases). Trimming took off 3 bases at V and 7 bases at J, with 16 bases between the two ends. Per germline, CDR1 MNHEY and CDR2 SMNVEV (reference sequence). CDR3 length: 14 amino acids. The CDR3 is CASSFQGGGREQYF. The CDR3 DNA reads as TGTGCCAGCAGTTTCCAGGGAGGGGGTCGAGAGCAGTACTTC.

The V gene is TRBV30, the J gene TRBJ1-1; weak D call: TRBD1 (5 bases). Germline loops: CDR1 GTSNPN, CDR2 SVGIG (reference sequence). Trimming removed 5 bases from V and 7 bases from J, with 17 bases in between. CDR3 length: 13 amino acids. CDR3: CAWAQDKHGEAFF. The DNA of the CDR3 is TGTGCCTGGGCGCAGGACAAACATGGTGAAGCTTTCTTT.

This rearrangement joins TRBV5-5 to TRBJ1-2; D not resolved. The CDR3 is made up of 14 amino acids. CDR1 and CDR2 from the germline V gene are SGHKS and YYEKEE (reference sequence). The V end lost 2 bases, the J end lost 8 bases, and 16 bases lay between the germline ends. CDR3 amino acids: CASSFAPTLYGYTF. The CDR3 DNA reads as TGTGCCAGCAGCTTTGCCCCTACTCTATACGGCTACACCTTC.

V gene TRBV30 combines with J gene TRBJ1-1; D is unclear. The CDR3 loop spans 14 amino acids. Germline CDR1 GTSNPN, CDR2 SVGIG (reference sequence). Trimming removed 3 bases from V and 4 bases from J, with 15 bases in between. For the CDR3, the DNA is TGTGCCTGGAGAGGAGGGTACGGTAGCACTGAAGCTTTCTTT. It yields the protein CAWRGGYGSTEAFF.

J is TRBJ1-1 and V is TRBV6-5; D gene ambiguous. The CDR3 is 13 residues long. From germline, CDR1 is MNHEY and CDR2 SVGAGI. The ends were cut back, 7 bases at V and 5 bases at J, with 14 bases in the middle. Here the CDR3 DNA reads TGTGCCAGCACCGGGATGGAGAGGACTGAAGCTTTCTTT. It encodes CASTGMERTEAFF.

The chain carries TRBV3-1 (or the pseudogene TRBV3-2) and TRBJ2-5; TRBD2 matches 9 bases. J was trimmed by 5 bases and V by 0 bases; bases with no gene match: 10. Germline CDR1 reads LGHDT; CDR2 reads YNNKEL (reference sequence). The CDR3 has 17 residues. The CDR3 region is CASSQDLGGGAGETQYF. The CDR3 DNA reads as TGTGCCAGCAGCCAAGATTTAGGCGGGGGGGCCGGGGAGACCCAGTACTTC.

The chain uses TRBV6-6 and TRBJ2-2; the match to TRBD2 covers 11 bases. In germline, CDR1 is MNHNY, CDR2 SVGAGI (reference sequence). This CDR3 is 16 amino acids long. Trimming removed 6 bases from V and 8 bases from J; junction bases left unmatched: 11. The CDR3 coding sequence is TGTGCCAGCAGGTCCCGTAGCGGGGGGGCCGCTGGGGAGCTGTTTTTT. Translating gives CASRSRSGGAAGELFF.

This sequence joins TRBV5-4 and TRBJ2-7, with 10 bases that match TRBD1. Germline V CDR1 and CDR2: SGHNT, YYREEE (reference sequence). CDR3 length: 15 residues. Germline trimming cut 3 bases from V and 3 bases from J; bases unmatched to any gene: 6. CDR3 protein: CASSSGQGIVYEQYF. CDR3 bases: TGTGCCAGCAGCTCGGGACAGGGGATAGTCTACGAGCAGTACTTC.

V is TRBV28 and J is TRBJ2-5; D may be TRBD2 (5 bases). The germline V and J ends were trimmed by 3 bases and 1 base, with 12 bases remaining between them. There are 15 residues in the CDR3. Germline lookup yields CDR1 MDHEN and CDR2 SYDVKM. DNA of the CDR3: TGTGCCAGCAGTTTCCGGGGAGTCGGCCAAGAGACCCAGTACTTC. Translated, it gives CASSFRGVGQETQYF.

This clone was picked up a small number of times. The chain has TRBV4-2 and TRBJ2-7; 7 nucleotides agree with TRBD1. The CDR3 length is 15 residues. J gave up 3 bases and V 4 bases, and 9 bases lay outside the gene matches. In germline, CDR1 is LGHNA, CDR2 YNFKEQ. CDR3 in amino acids: CASSRGTVGDYEQYF. The CDR3 coding sequence is TGTGCCAGCAGCCGGGGGACAGTGGGGGACTACGAGCAGTACTTC.